This T cell receptor (beta chain) emerged from a study of blood T cells in healthy people across ages. Sample-barcoded 5' priming and a J-beta primer mix drove a second PCR of roughly 6 to 12 cycles. Using its own MiXCR run on the 5' RACE reads, TCRdb lists one record per CDR3 protein. The table lists over 300,000 distinct CDR3 sequences, 50% to 60% of them singletons. This CDR3 is built from 16 residues. V lost 1 base to trimming and J lost 3 bases; unmatched junction nucleotides: 7. Germline CDR1 DFQATT, CDR2 SNEGSKA (reference sequence). For every donor, a draw yielded approximately 9.8 milliliters of peripheral blood. This clonotype showed up just a few times.

The sequencing input was blood. The TCR comes from a man aged 60 to 75 in good health. The chain uses TRBV20-1 and TRBJ2-3; 10 bases agree with TRBD2. The CDR3 DNA is TGCAGTGCTAGAGGGCCAAGCGGGAGGGGGACAGATACGCAGTATTTT. This encodes CSARGPSGRGTDTQYF.